Each of the 22 T cell receptor beta chains below was sequenced from the same sample in a study of blood T cell repertoires in COVID-19. The data were produced by immunoSEQ multiplex PCR, yet TCRdb's version contains in-frame clones alone and is incomplete. Of tens of thousands of clones listed, 65% to 90% are singletons. Sequenced: peripheral blood. The receptors were sampled from a man at least 80 years old with acute or convalescent COVID-19.

The chain links TRBV18 to TRBJ1-1, with D perhaps TRBD1 (5 bases). This CDR3 spans 15 amino acids. The V end lost 2 bases, the J end lost 1 base, and 11 bases lay between the germline ends. The V gene's germline CDR1 is KGHSH and CDR2 LQKENI. The CDR3 reads CASSPGATWNTEAFF. DNA of the CDR3: TGTGCCAGCTCACCAGGGGCAACTTGGAACACTGAAGCTTTCTTT.

There are a few counts of this clone. This sequence joins TRBV19 and TRBJ1-2; weak D call: TRBD1 (5 bases). This CDR3 comprises 13 residues. CDR1 LNHDA and CDR2 SQIVND come from the germline V gene (reference sequence). The CDR3 spells CVSYRTGSYGYTF. CDR3 DNA: TGTGTCAGCTACCGAACAGGATCCTATGGCTACACCTTC.

This chain joins TRBV3-1 (or the pseudogene TRBV3-2) and TRBJ1-4; D is uncertain. Germline V lookup: CDR1 LGHDT, CDR2 YNNKEL (reference sequence). V lost 2 bases and J 1 base, leaving 5 bases between the germline ends. This CDR3 is built from 14 residues. The CDR3 nucleotides read TGTGCCAGCAGCCAATCTATAACTAATGAAAAACTGTTTTTT. Its translation: CASSQSITNEKLFF.

In DNA, the CDR3 is TGTGCCAGCAGCTTCACCGGGACAGGGTTCTCTGGGGCCAACGTCCTGACTTTC. Translation gives CASSFTGTGFSGANVLTF. The chain links TRBV7-3 to TRBJ2-6, with 9 bases identical to TRBD1. Germline CDR1 and CDR2: SGHTA and FQGTGA. Trimming removed 3 bases from V and 0 bases from J; junction bases left unmatched: 6. This CDR3 contains 18 residues.

The chain links TRBV6-1 to TRBJ2-7; TRBD2 matches 7 bases. Germline CDR1 is MNHNS and CDR2 is SASEGT. CDR3 length: 13 amino acids. V was pared by 2 bases and J by 6 bases, with 4 bases of the junction left unmatched. The CDR3 coding sequence is TGTGCCAGCAGTGAAAGTGGGGAGGGCGAGCAGTACTTC. The encoded protein is CASSESGEGEQYF.

The J gene is TRBJ2-3, the V gene TRBV7-9; 8 bases match TRBD2. Germline V gene data show CDR1 as SEHNR and CDR2 as FQNEAQ (reference sequence). With 3 bases clipped from V and 1 base from J, the junction kept 6 bases outside the gene matches. The CDR3 has 16 residues. The CDR3: CASSFPAGGGTDTQYF. Here the CDR3 DNA reads TGTGCCAGCAGCTTCCCGGCGGGAGGCGGCACAGATACGCAGTATTTT.

The chain has TRBV7-2 and TRBJ2-3; possible D gene TRBD2, 7 bases. Trimming left V 8 bases short and J 3 bases short, with 15 bases between. The germline V gene encodes CDR1 SGHTA and CDR2 FQGNSA. The CDR3 spans 14 residues. CDR3 loop: CASLHGGATDTQYF. The CDR3 bases are TGTGCCAGCCTGCATGGGGGGGCGACAGATACGCAGTATTTT. Complete variable domain (other parts from reference TRBV7-2 and TRBJ2-3): GAGVSQSPSNKVTEKGKDVELRCDPISGHTALYWYRQSLGQGLEFLIYFQGNSAPDKSGLPSDRFSAERTGGSVSTLTIQRTQQEDSAVYLCASLHGGATDTQYFGPGTRLTVL.

The genes are TRBV6-2 or TRBV6-3 and TRBJ2-7; 8 nucleotides line up with TRBD1. Germline V gene lookup returns CDR1 MNHEY and CDR2 SVGEGT. There are 16 residues in the CDR3. Trimming cost V 4 bases and J 5 bases; bases outside gene matches: 13. CDR3 sequence reads: CASSSPRGRGQDEQYF. CDR3 nucleotides: TGTGCCAGCAGTTCTCCGAGGGGCAGGGGGCAGGACGAGCAGTACTTC.

As regards this clone: A read error is possible here, since a much larger clone lies one base away. Other DNA sequences in this sample translate to the same CDR3. V is TRBV2 and J is TRBJ2-1; 8 nucleotides agree with TRBD1. Germline CDR1 is SNHLY and CDR2 is FYNNEI. The V gene end was trimmed by 6 bases and the J gene end by 2 bases; junction bases not matched to a gene: 0. CDR3 size: 13 residues. The CDR3 reads CASRDRAYNEQFF. The CDR3, as DNA: TGTGCCAGCAGGGACAGGGCCTACAATGAGCAGTTCTTC.

The CDR3 protein is CASSLRLAGSYEQYF. The CDR3 region has the DNA TGTGCCAGCAGCTTACGACTAGCGGGTTCCTACGAGCAGTACTTC. The rearrangement uses TRBV7-2 and TRBJ2-7, with 10 bases that match TRBD2. CDR3 length equals 15 residues. With V trimmed by 2 bases and J by 1 base, 2 bases remained unmatched. Germline CDR1 is SGHTA and CDR2 is FQGNSA.

The chain carries TRBV18 and TRBJ2-7, with 9 bases matching TRBD1. Germline CDR1 and CDR2: KGHSH and LQKENI. The CDR3 runs to 15 residues. V shed 6 bases and J 5 bases; nucleotides not matched to a gene: 11. The CDR3 nucleotides read TGTGCCAGCTCGCTCTCGGGACAGGGTAGGGACGAGCAGTACTTC. This codes for CASSLSGQGRDEQYF. Drawing the rest from reference TRBV18 and TRBJ2-7, the complete variable domain is NAGVMQNPRHLVRRRGQEARLRCSPMKGHSHVYWYRQLPEEGLKFMVYLQKENIIDESGMPKERFSAEFPKEGPSILRIQQVVRGDSAAYFCASSLSGQGRDEQYFGPGTRLTVT.

V usage is TRBV5-1 and J usage is TRBJ2-1; 12 bases agree with TRBD2. Trimming removed 4 bases from V and 7 bases from J; junction bases left unmatched: 9. The CDR3 runs to 16 residues. The V gene's germline CDR1 is SGHRS and CDR2 YFSETQ. CDR3 region: CASSPGTSGSGNEQFF. Written as DNA, the CDR3 is TGCGCCAGCAGCCCCGGGACTAGCGGGTCCGGGAATGAGCAGTTCTTC.

The chain links TRBV9 to TRBJ2-1; 7 nucleotides line up with TRBD2. Germline values: CDR1 SGDLS, CDR2 YYNGEE. This CDR3 spans 16 amino acids. The ends lost 0 bases at V and 0 bases at J; junction bases unmatched: 3. The CDR3 is CASSVVGGNSYNEQFF. In nucleotides, the CDR3 is TGTGCCAGCAGCGTAGTGGGGGGGAACTCCTACAATGAGCAGTTCTTC.

The rearrangement links TRBV5-8 to TRBJ1-6; possibly TRBD1 for D (6 bases). This CDR3 is 15 amino acids long. V lost 0 bases to trimming and J lost 7 bases, with 11 bases between them. Germline V gene sequence: CDR1 SGHTS, CDR2 YDEGEE. The CDR3 protein is CASSLEQGGNSPLHF. The CDR3 coding sequence is TGTGCCAGCAGCTTGGAACAGGGTGGAAATTCACCCCTCCACTTT.

The CDR3 loop is CASGSGGGYTF. As DNA, the CDR3 is TGTGCCAGCGGATCGGGAGGAGGCTACACCTTC. The V and J genes are TRBV6-5 and TRBJ1-2; D uncertain. In germline, CDR1 is MNHEY, CDR2 SVGAGI. The CDR3 contains 11 residues. V was trimmed by 8 bases and J by 8 bases, leaving 12 bases between them.

The V gene is TRBV30, the J gene TRBJ2-5; 8 bases map to TRBD1. The CDR3 sequence is 12 residues long. Per the germline V gene, CDR1 is GTSNPN and CDR2 is SVGIG (reference sequence). V was clipped by 2 bases and J by 14 bases; unmatched bases: 10. DNA of the CDR3: TGTGCCTGGAGTCTATGGACAGGGTCAAAATACTTC. Residues: CAWSLWTGSKYF.

The chain has TRBV4-3 and TRBJ2-5; 9 nucleotides agree with TRBD2. This CDR3 region has 17 residues. Trimming cost V 4 bases and J 10 bases; bases outside gene matches: 19. Germline V gene lookup returns CDR1 LGHNA and CDR2 YSLEER. CDR3 sequence reads: CASSLGVAGERRGVQYF. CDR3 in DNA: TGCGCCAGCAGCCTCGGGGTAGCGGGGGAGCGGAGGGGGGTCCAGTACTTC.

This sequence joins TRBV5-6 and TRBJ1-4, with TRBD1 matching 7 bases. With 2 bases clipped from V and 8 bases from J, the junction kept 12 bases outside the gene matches. The germline gives CDR1 SGHDT, CDR2 YYEEEE. The CDR3 length is 16 residues. The CDR3 reads CASSFRDSEAGEKLFF. The CDR3 DNA follows: TGTGCCAGCAGCTTCCGGGACAGTGAGGCAGGGGAAAAACTGTTTTTT.

The rearrangement links TRBV3-1 (or the pseudogene TRBV3-2) to TRBJ2-1, with TRBD2 matching 10 bases. Germline V gene sequence: CDR1 LGHDT, CDR2 YNNKEL (reference sequence). V lost 3 bases to trimming and J lost 0 bases; unmatched junction nucleotides: 8. This CDR3 is built from 18 residues. The CDR3 nucleotides read TGTGCCAGCAGCCAGGACAGGACTAGCGGAAGCTCCTACAATGAGCAGTTCTTC. Translation gives CASSQDRTSGSSYNEQFF.

V usage is TRBV6-6 and J usage is TRBJ1-2; no clear D gene. In germline, CDR1 is MNHNY, CDR2 SVGAGI (reference sequence). CDR3 length: 14 residues. V was pared by 8 bases and J by 4 bases, with 17 bases between. CDR3 sequence: CASSLAGSGYGYTF. The CDR3 DNA follows: TGTGCCAGCTCACTGGCGGGGTCGGGCTATGGCTACACCTTC.

This chain's CDR3 is CASSFRTGISYNSPLHF. The CDR3 DNA is TGTGCCAGCAGCTTCCGGACAGGGATCTCCTATAATTCACCCCTCCACTTT. The chain recombines TRBV5-4 with TRBJ1-6; 8 positions match TRBD1. CDR1 and CDR2 (germline): SGHNT, YYREEE (reference sequence). CDR3 length: 17 amino acids. After removal of 2 bases from V and 0 bases from J, the junction contained 4 bases not matched to a gene.

The rearrangement links TRBV7-9 to TRBJ1-1; D perhaps matches TRBD1 (6 bases). The germline V gene encodes CDR1 SEHNR and CDR2 FQNEAQ (reference sequence). The V gene lost 4 bases and the J gene lost 5 bases, with 8 bases spanning the gap. This CDR3 contains 12 residues. The CDR3 here is CASSSGQTEAFF. The CDR3 nucleotides are TGTGCCAGCAGCTCAGGACAGACTGAAGCTTTCTTT.